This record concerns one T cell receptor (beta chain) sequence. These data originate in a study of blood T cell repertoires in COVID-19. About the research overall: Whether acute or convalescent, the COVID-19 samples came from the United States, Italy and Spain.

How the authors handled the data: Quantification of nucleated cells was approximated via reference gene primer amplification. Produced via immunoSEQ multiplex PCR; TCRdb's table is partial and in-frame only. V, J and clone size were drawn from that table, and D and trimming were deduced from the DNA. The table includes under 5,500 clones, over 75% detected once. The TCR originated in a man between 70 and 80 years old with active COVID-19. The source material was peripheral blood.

The DNA of the CDR3 is TGCGCCAGCAGCTTACAGCGGGGGGAGGCCGGGGAGCTGTTTTTT. Amino acids: CASSLQRGEAGELFF. V usage is TRBV5-1 and J usage is TRBJ2-2; the match to TRBD2 covers 9 bases. The V gene end was trimmed by 2 bases and the J gene end by 6 bases; junction bases not matched to a gene: 5. The CDR3 covers 15 residues. Germline CDR1 reads SGHRS; CDR2 reads YFSETQ. Based on the CDR3 plus reference TRBV5-1 and TRBJ2-2, the full variable domain is KAGVTQTPRYLIKTRGQQVTLSCSPISGHRSVSWYQQTPGQGLQFLFEYFSETQRNKGNFPGRFSGRQFSNSRSEMNVSTLELGDSALYLCASSLQRGEAGELFFGEGSRLTVL.